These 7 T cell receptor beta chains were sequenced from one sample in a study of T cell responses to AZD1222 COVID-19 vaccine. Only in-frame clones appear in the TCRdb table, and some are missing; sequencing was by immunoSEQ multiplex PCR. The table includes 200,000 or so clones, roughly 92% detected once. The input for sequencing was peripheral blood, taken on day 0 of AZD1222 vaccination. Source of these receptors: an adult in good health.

The CDR3 region is CASSLRDGYTEAFF. DNA for the CDR3: TGTGCCAGCAGCTTGAGGGATGGGTACACTGAAGCTTTCTTT. The chain couples TRBV5-4 to TRBJ1-1; D is undetermined. CDR1 and CDR2 from the germline V gene are SGHNT and YYREEE (reference sequence). The CDR3 is made up of 14 amino acids. V was shortened by 1 base and J by 3 bases, with 10 bases between the two germline ends. The variable domain in full, with the rest retrieved from reference TRBV5-4 and TRBJ1-1, is ETGVTQSPTHLIKTRGQQVTLRCSSQSGHNTVSWYQQALGQGPQFIFQYYREEENGRGNFPPRFSGLQFPNYSSELNVNALELDDSALYLCASSLRDGYTEAFFGQGTRLTVV.

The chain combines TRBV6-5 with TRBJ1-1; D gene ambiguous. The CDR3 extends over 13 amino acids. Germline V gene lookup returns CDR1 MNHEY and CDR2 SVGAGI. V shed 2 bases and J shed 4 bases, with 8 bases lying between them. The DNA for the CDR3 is TGTGCCAGCAGTTACGGACGGATCACTGAAGCTTTCTTT. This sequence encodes CASSYGRITEAFF.

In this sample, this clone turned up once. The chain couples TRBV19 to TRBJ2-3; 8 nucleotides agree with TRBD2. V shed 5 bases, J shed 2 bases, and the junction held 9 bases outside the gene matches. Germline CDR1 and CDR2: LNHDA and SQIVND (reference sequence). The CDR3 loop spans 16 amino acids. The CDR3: CASSYSGGSFTDTQYF. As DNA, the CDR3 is TGTGCCAGTAGTTACAGCGGGGGCTCTTTCACAGATACGCAGTATTTT.

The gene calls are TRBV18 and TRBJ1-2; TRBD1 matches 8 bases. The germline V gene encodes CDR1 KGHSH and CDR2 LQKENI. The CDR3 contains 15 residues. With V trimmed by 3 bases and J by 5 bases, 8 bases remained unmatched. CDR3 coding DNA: TGTGCCAGCTCACCGCAGGGGGCTTCTGGTTATGGCTACACCTTC. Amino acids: CASSPQGASGYGYTF.

The CDR3 region has the DNA TGTGCCAGTAGTCAAGCGGAGGGGACTAGCGGCTTGCTTTCCTACGAGCAGTACTTC. As protein: CASSQAEGTSGLLSYEQYF. The rearrangement joins TRBV19 to TRBJ2-7; TRBD2 matches 11 bases. The germline CDR1 and CDR2 sequences are LNHDA and SQIVND (reference sequence). Trimming at V came to 5 bases and at J to 1 base, leaving 16 bases not matched to a gene. This CDR3 spans 19 amino acids.

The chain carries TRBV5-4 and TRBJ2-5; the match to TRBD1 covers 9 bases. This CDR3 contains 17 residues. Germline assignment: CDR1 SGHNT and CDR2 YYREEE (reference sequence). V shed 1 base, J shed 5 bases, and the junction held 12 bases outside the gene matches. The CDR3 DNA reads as TGTGCCAGCAGCTTGTCCATTCGGACAGGGGTTGGGGAGACCCAGTACTTC. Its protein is CASSLSIRTGVGETQYF.

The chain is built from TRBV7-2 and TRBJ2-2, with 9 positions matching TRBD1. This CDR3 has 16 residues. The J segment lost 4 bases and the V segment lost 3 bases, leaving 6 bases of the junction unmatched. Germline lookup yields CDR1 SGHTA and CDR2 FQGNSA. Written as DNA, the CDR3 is TGTGCCAGCAGCTTTCTACAGGGGGCCCGCACCGGGGAGCTGTTTTTT. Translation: CASSFLQGARTGELFF.